This entry concerns a single T cell receptor (beta chain). This specimen comes from a study of blood T cell repertoires in COVID-19. Study-level information: The United States, Italy and Spain supplied acute and convalescent COVID-19 samples. Sample material is recorded as cDNA or gDNA derived from T cells, B-cell-depleted T cells, or PBMCs.

In the original processing: Amplification of reference gene primers provided the estimated nucleated cell counts. Assay used: immunoSEQ multiplex PCR; TCRdb lists only in-frame clones, some missing. V and J calls and clone size are given by that table; D and trimming were obtained from the DNA. The sample carries roughly 160,000 clones, 70% to 85% recorded once. Seattle patients were enrolled during active infection and followed longitudinally. The source material was peripheral blood. The receptor's source is a man at least 80 years old with COVID-19, enrolled during active disease.

The CDR3 nucleotides are TGTGCCAGCAGCCCGGGCTACGAGCAGTACTTC. This codes for CASSPGYEQYF. This rearrangement joins TRBV7-8 to TRBJ2-7; D unclear. V lost 5 bases and J 3 bases, leaving 5 bases between the germline ends. CDR3 length: 11 residues. From germline, CDR1 is SGHVS and CDR2 FQNEAQ.